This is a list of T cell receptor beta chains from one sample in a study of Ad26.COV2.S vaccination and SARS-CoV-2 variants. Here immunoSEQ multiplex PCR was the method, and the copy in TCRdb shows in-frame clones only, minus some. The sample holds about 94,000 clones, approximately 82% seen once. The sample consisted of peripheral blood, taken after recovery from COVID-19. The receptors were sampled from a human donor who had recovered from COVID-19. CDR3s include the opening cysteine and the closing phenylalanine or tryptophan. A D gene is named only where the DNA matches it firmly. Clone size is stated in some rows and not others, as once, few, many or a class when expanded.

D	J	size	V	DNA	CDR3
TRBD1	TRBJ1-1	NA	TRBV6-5	TGTGCCAGCAGTTACTCCCCGGGACAGGGGACTGAAGCTTTCTTT	CASSYSPGQGTEAFF
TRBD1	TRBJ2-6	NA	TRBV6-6	TGTGCCAGCAGTCGGTTCGACAGGGCTGTGTCTGGGGCCAACGTCCTGACTTTC	CASSRFDRAVSGANVLTF
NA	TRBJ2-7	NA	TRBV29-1	TGCAGCGTTACCGTGGTTAGCCTTGAGCAGTACTTC	CSVTVVSLEQYF
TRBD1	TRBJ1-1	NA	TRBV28	TGTGCCAGCATTACCACGGGGACAGGGGGGTTCATGAACACTGAAGCTTTCTTT	CASITTGTGGFMNTEAFF
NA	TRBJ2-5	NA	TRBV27	TGTGCCAGCAGTTTGGTCCGGGTTCCACAAGAGACCCAGTACTTC	CASSLVRVPQETQYF
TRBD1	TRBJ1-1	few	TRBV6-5	TGTGCCAGCAGTAGGGACAGCCTTTTCACTGAAGCTTTCTTT	CASSRDSLFTEAFF
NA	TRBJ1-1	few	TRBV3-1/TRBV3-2	TGTGCCAGCAGCCAAGAACGGTTGAACACTGAAGCTTTCTTT	CASSQERLNTEAFF
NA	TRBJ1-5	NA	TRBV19	TGTGCCAGTAGTATAACCCCGGGGAGGGTGAGCAATCAGCCCCAGCATTTT	CASSITPGRVSNQPQHF
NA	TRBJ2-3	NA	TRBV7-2	TGTGCCAGCAGCTTAGGAGGGTCTAGCTCCACACCTTATACGCAGTATTTT	CASSLGGSSSTPYTQYF
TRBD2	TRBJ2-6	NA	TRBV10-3	TGTGCCATCAGCCCCGGGGTAGCGGGAGGTGGGGCCAACGTCCTGACTTTC	CAISPGVAGGGANVLTF
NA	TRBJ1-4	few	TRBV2	TGTGCCAGCAGCGCAGACCATAATGAAAAACTGTTTTTT	CASSADHNEKLFF
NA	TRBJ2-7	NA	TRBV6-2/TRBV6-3	TGTGCCAGCAGTTCTTATACGGGGGGCGCGCAGTACTTC	CASSSYTGGAQYF
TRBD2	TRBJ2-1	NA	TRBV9	TGTGCCAGCAGCGGCCAGAGCGGGAGGCATTTCAATGAGCAGTTCTTC	CASSGQSGRHFNEQFF
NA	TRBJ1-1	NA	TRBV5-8	TGTGCCAGCAGCCGGCGTAGTCTTCAGAACTTAAAAGCTTTCTTT	CASSRRSLQNLKAFF
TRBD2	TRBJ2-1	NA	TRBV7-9	TGTGCCAGCAGCTTGTCGGGAGGAAACAATGAGCAGTTCTTC	CASSLSGGNNEQFF
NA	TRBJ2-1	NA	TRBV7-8	TGTGCCAGCAGCCGAATAGCGGAGTACAATGAGCAGTTCTTC	CASSRIAEYNEQFF
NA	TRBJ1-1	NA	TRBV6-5	TGTGCCAGCAGGGTTGGGAACACTGAAGCTTTCTTT	CASRVGNTEAFF
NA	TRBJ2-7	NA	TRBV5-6	TGTGCCAGCAGCTTGGGCCAGGGTGGTCCAAACGAGCAGTACTTC	CASSLGQGGPNEQYF
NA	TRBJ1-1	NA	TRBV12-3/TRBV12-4	TGTGCCAGCAGTTTGAAGATGAACACTGAAGCTTTCTTT	CASSLKMNTEAFF
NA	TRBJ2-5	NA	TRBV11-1	TGTGCCAGCAGCTTTGTGGGTAGCGAGACCCAGTACTTC	CASSFVGSETQYF